This TCR beta chain was captured in a study of identical twins. Study results and caveats: Its conclusions, products of cross-sectional statistical analysis, did not come from following the same donors.

The CDR3 consists of 16 residues. The germline gives CDR1 PRHDT, CDR2 FYEKMQ (reference sequence). The J segment lost 3 bases and the V segment lost 0 bases, leaving 5 bases of the junction unmatched. This clonotype has just a few counts. Its antigen is currently unknown. Unique molecular identifiers were present on the cDNA, and a universal primer site came from template switching. TCRdb processed the 5' RACE reads anew with MiXCR; each CDR3 protein has one entry. The data show about 890,000 distinct CDR3 sequences, 10% to 15% seen once. These data also featured in a second study, about yellow fever vaccine responses in identical twins.

The V gene is TRBV13, the J gene TRBJ2-7, with TRBD1 matching over 10 bases. The sequenced sample was PBMCs. The origin of this receptor is a young woman in good health. CDR3 DNA sequence: TGTGCCAGCAGCTTAGGCCGGACAGGGGGTGGCTACGAGCAGTACTTC. Its translation: CASSLGRTGGGYEQYF.